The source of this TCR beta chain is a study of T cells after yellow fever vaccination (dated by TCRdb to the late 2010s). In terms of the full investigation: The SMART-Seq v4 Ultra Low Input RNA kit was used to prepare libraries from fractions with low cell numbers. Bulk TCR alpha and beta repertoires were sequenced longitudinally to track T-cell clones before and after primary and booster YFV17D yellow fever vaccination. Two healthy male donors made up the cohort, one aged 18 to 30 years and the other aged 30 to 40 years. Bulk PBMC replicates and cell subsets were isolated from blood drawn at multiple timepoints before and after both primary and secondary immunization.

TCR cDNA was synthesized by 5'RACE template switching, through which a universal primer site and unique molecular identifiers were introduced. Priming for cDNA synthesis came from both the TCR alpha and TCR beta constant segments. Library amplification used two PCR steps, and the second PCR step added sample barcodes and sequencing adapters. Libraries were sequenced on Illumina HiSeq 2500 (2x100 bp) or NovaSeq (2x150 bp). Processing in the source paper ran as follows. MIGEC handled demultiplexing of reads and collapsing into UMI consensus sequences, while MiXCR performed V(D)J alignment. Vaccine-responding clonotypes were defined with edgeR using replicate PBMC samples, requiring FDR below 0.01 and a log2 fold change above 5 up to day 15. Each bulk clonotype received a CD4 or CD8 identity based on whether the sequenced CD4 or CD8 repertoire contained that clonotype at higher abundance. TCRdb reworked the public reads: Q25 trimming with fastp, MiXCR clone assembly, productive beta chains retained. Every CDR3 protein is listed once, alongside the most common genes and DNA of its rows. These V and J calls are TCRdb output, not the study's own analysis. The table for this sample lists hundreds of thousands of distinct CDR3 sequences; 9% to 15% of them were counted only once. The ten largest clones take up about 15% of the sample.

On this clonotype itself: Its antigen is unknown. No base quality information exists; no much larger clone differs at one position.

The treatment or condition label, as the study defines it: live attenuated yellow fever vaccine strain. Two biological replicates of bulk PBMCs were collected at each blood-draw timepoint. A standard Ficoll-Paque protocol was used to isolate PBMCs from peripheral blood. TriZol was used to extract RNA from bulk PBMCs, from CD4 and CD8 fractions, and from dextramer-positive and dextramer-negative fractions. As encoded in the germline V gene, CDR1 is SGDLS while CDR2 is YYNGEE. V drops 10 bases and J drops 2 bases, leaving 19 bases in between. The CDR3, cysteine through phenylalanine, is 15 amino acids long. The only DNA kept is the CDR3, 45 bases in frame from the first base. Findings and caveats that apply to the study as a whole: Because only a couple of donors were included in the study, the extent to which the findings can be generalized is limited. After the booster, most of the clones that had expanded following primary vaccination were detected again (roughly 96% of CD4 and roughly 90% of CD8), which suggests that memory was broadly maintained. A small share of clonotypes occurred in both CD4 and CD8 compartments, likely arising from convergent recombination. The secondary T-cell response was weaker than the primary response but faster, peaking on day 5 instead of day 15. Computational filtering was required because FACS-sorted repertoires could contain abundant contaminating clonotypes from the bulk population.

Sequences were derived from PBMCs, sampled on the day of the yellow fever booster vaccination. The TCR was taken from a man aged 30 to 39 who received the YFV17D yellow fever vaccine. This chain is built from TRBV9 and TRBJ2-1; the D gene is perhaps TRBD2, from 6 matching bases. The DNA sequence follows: TGTGCCGGGGGGATTGGGAGTGGGCCCTACAATGAGCAGTTCTTC. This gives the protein CAGGIGSGPYNEQFF.